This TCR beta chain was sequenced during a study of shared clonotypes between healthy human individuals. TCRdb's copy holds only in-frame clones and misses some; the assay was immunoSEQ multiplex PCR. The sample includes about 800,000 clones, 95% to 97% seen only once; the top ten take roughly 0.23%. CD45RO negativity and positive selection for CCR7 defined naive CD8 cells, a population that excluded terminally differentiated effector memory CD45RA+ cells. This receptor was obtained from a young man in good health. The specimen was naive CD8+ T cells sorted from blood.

The CDR3 bases are TGTGCCAGCAGTGAATTCCGCAGGGGGGCTCAGCCCCAGCATTTT. Amino acid sequence: CASSEFRRGAQPQHF. The chain links TRBV6-1 to TRBJ1-5; 7 bases match TRBD1. The trim removed 2 bases at V and 6 bases at J, leaving 7 bases unmatched. This CDR3 comprises 15 residues. The V gene's germline CDR1 is MNHNS and CDR2 SASEGT.